Listed below are T cell receptor beta chains from one sample, sequenced in a study of CD8 T cells in Susac syndrome. TCRdb used MiXCR to reprocess the immunoSEQ multiplex PCR reads, holding one entry per CDR3 protein. The data contain 71,000 or so distinct CDR3 sequences, around 93% of them singletons. The specimen was CD4+ T cells from PBMCs. The origin of the receptors is a human donor with Susac syndrome. CDR3s include the opening cysteine and the closing phenylalanine or tryptophan. D genes are given only for firm matches. Clone sizes are given selectively: once, few, many, or a class where the clone is expanded.

D	size	V	J	CDR3	DNA
NA	NA	TRBV18	TRBJ1-1	CASSPSTDQAFF	TGTGCCAGCTCACCGAGTACAGATCAAGCTTTCTTT
NA	NA	TRBV12-3/TRBV12-4	TRBJ2-1	CASIPGQLPTYEQFF	TGTGCCAGCATTCCGGGACAACTACCTACTTATGAGCAGTTCTTC
NA	NA	TRBV4-3	TRBJ2-3	CASSQEGPGDTQYF	TGCGCCAGCAGCCAAGAAGGTCCGGGAGATACGCAGTATTTT
TRBD1	once	TRBV3-1	TRBJ1-2	CASSQERGQDEYGYTF	TGTGCCAGCAGCCAAGAAAGGGGACAGGACGAATATGGCTACACCTTC
TRBD1	NA	TRBV9	TRBJ2-5	CASNDGTGGAAETQYF	TGTGCCAGCAACGATGGAACAGGGGGCGCGGCGGAGACCCAGTACTTC
NA	NA	TRBV29-1	TRBJ2-7	CSVAGIVGTARGDEQYF	TGCAGCGTTGCCGGAATCGTGGGGACAGCCCGGGGGGACGAGCAGTACTTC
NA	few	TRBV2	TRBJ1-5	CASSTQGSNQPQHF	TGTGCCAGCAGTACTCAAGGGAGCAATCAGCCCCAGCATTTT
TRBD2	NA	TRBV28	TRBJ2-3	CASSSPSGGADTQYF	TGTGCCAGCAGTTCCCCTAGCGGGGGGGCAGATACGCAGTATTTT
NA	NA	TRBV7-2	TRBJ2-4	CASSLPGSWGNIQYF	TGTGCCAGCAGCTTACCCGGGTCTTGGGGGAACATTCAGTACTTC
NA	NA	TRBV5-6	TRBJ2-3	CASSLWDRRTDTQYF	TGTGCCAGCAGCTTGTGGGATAGACGCACAGATACGCAGTATTTT
NA	few	TRBV3-1	TRBJ2-7	CASSQRMGDDSSYEQYF	TGTGCCAGCAGCCAGAGGATGGGGGACGACAGCTCCTACGAGCAGTACTTC
TRBD1	once	TRBV7-9	TRBJ1-6	CASSPPQQGVESPLHF	TGTGCCAGCAGCCCACCGCAGCAGGGGGTTGAGTCACCCCTCCACTTT
NA	NA	TRBV20-1	TRBJ1-5	CSAVRNAGSNQPQHF	TGCAGTGCCGTTCGTAACGCCGGAAGCAATCAGCCCCAGCATTTT
NA	NA	TRBV2	TRBJ1-2	CASSEVREYYGYTF	TGTGCCAGCAGTGAGGTGCGGGAGTACTATGGCTACACCTTC
TRBD1	NA	TRBV7-9	TRBJ1-6	CASSLAGQKNSPLHF	TGTGCCAGCAGCTTAGCGGGACAGAAAAATTCACCCCTCCACTTT
NA	NA	TRBV5-1	TRBJ2-5	CASSSELGPTETQYF	TGCGCCAGCAGCTCGGAGCTCGGACCTACTGAGACCCAGTACTTC
NA	NA	TRBV28	TRBJ1-4	CASSLEGQGSEKLFF	TGTGCCAGCAGCCTCGAGGGCCAGGGAAGTGAAAAACTGTTTTTT
TRBD2	NA	TRBV2	TRBJ2-5	CASMQIRRGGETQYF	TGTGCCAGCATGCAAATTCGTCGCGGGGGAGAGACCCAGTACTTC
TRBD2	NA	TRBV3-1	TRBJ2-3	CASNLAGGQTDTQYF	TGTGCCAGCAATCTAGCGGGGGGCCAAACAGATACGCAGTATTTT
NA	NA	TRBV5-1	TRBJ1-1	CASSNRNTEAFF	TGCGCCAGCAGTAACAGGAACACTGAAGCTTTCTTT
TRBD1	NA	TRBV6-1	TRBJ1-5	CASRPRGLSNQPQHF	TGTGCCAGCAGGCCAAGGGGGCTGAGCAATCAGCCCCAGCATTTT
NA	NA	TRBV12-5	TRBJ2-7	CASGLAFLGSDLPYEQYF	TGTGCTAGTGGTTTGGCCTTCCTGGGGTCCGACCTTCCCTACGAGCAGTACTTC
NA	NA	TRBV7-2	TRBJ1-5	CASSHDRDQPQHF	TGTGCCAGCAGCCATGACCGAGATCAGCCCCAGCATTTT
NA	NA	TRBV20-1	TRBJ2-7	CSARGPRRHGQYF	TGCAGTGCTAGAGGGCCCCGGCGCCACGGGCAGTACTTC
NA	once	TRBV3-1	TRBJ1-1	CASSQVGRDEAFF	TGTGCCAGCAGCCAAGTTGGGCGGGATGAAGCTTTCTTT
NA	NA	TRBV9	TRBJ2-2	CASSVEGWELFF	TGTGCCAGCAGCGTAGAAGGGTGGGAGCTGTTTTTT
NA	NA	TRBV20-1	TRBJ2-3	CSARDGLTTDTQYF	TGCAGTGCTAGGGACGGATTAACCACAGATACGCAGTATTTT
TRBD1	NA	TRBV14	TRBJ2-2	CASSAPGTENTGELFF	TGTGCCAGCAGCGCTCCCGGGACAGAGAACACCGGGGAGCTGTTTTTT
TRBD1	NA	TRBV28	TRBJ1-5	CASSLFRQGYQPQHF	TGTGCCAGCAGTTTATTTCGACAGGGCTATCAGCCCCAGCATTTT
NA	NA	TRBV20-1	TRBJ1-6	CSAPWGGAPGSPLHF	TGCAGTGCCCCCTGGGGGGGGGCGCCGGGTTCACCCCTCCACTTT
NA	NA	TRBV20-1	TRBJ2-6	CSARDRTVSGANVLTF	TGCAGTGCTAGAGATCGAACAGTCTCTGGGGCCAACGTCCTGACTTTC
NA	NA	TRBV25-1	TRBJ1-1	CASSEGGRGGTEAFF	TGTGCCAGCAGTGAAGGAGGCAGGGGTGGGACTGAAGCTTTCTTT
TRBD1	NA	TRBV9	TRBJ2-5	CASSHDRGRTETQYF	TGTGCCAGCAGCCACGACAGGGGGCGGACGGAGACCCAGTACTTC
NA	NA	TRBV29-1	TRBJ1-5	CSVAGGGRGDQPQHF	TGCAGCGTTGCGGGCGGGGGGCGAGGGGATCAGCCCCAGCATTTT
TRBD2	NA	TRBV24-1	TRBJ2-1	CATTSGGANEQFF	TGTGCCACCACAAGCGGGGGGGCCAATGAGCAGTTCTTC
NA	once	TRBV29-1	TRBJ2-1	CSVLSGTPSNEQFF	TGCAGCGTTCTTAGCGGCACCCCTTCTAATGAGCAGTTCTTC
TRBD1	NA	TRBV28	TRBJ1-1	CASSQRTGPRTEAFF	TGTGCCAGCAGTCAACGGACAGGCCCAAGGACTGAAGCTTTCTTT
TRBD1	NA	TRBV6-5	TRBJ1-5	CASSQDRRYQPQHF	TGTGCCAGCAGTCAGGACAGGCGTTATCAGCCCCAGCATTTT
NA	NA	TRBV2	TRBJ2-1	CASSANYNEQFF	TGTGCCAGCAGCGCAAACTACAATGAGCAGTTCTTC
TRBD1	NA	TRBV7-9	TRBJ2-7	CASSSSPGQGRGDEQYF	TGTGCCAGCAGCTCCTCTCCGGGACAGGGAAGGGGCGACGAGCAGTACTTC